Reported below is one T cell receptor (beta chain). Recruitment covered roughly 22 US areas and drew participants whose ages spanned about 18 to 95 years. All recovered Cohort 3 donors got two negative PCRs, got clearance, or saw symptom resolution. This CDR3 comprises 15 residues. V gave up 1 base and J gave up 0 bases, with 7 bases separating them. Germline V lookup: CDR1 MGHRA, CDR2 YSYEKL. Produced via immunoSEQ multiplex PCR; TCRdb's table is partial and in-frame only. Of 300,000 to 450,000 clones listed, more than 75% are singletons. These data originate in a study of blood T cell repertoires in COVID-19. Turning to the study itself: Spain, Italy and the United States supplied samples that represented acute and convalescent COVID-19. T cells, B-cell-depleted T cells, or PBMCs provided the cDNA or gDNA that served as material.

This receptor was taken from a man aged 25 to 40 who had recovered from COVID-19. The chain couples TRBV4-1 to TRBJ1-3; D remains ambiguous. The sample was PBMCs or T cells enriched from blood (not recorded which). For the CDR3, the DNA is TGCGCCAGCAGCCAAGGGCACACCTCTGGAAACACCATATATTTT. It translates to CASSQGHTSGNTIYF.